This passage covers 30 T cell receptor beta chains from one sample sequenced in a study of graft-versus-host responses after intestinal transplantation. Profiling relied on immunoSEQ multiplex PCR, and the TCRdb table lists in-frame clones only, not all of them. Here the sample spans about 110,000 clones, 85% to 95% being singletons. Which antigens these TCRs recognize remains unknown. The material was unstimulated CD8+ T cells sorted from spleen or lymph node cells, obtained before transplant. The source of these receptors is a human donor who was the organ donor for an intestinal transplant.

The genes are TRBV7-9 and TRBJ1-1; D may be TRBD1 (6 bases). Per germline, CDR1 SEHNR and CDR2 FQNEAQ (reference sequence). V lost 1 base and J lost 1, with 7 bases in between. This CDR3 has 14 amino acids. For the CDR3, the DNA is TGTGCCAGCAGCTTAGGGGGGCGGAACACTGAAGCTTTCTTT. It encodes CASSLGGRNTEAFF.

This chain connects TRBV19 to TRBJ1-1; the D is unclear. The germline V gene has CDR1 LNHDA and CDR2 SQIVND (reference sequence). The CDR3 runs 12 residues. V was clipped by 6 bases and J by 1 base, with 6 bases between them. CDR3 sequence reads: CASRTQNTEAFF. CDR3 sequence (DNA): TGTGCCAGTAGGACCCAGAACACTGAAGCTTTCTTT.

V is TRBV27 and J is TRBJ1-2, with D possibly matching TRBD1 (5 bases). The V gene lost 5 bases and the J gene lost 7 bases, with 17 bases spanning the gap. Germline V gene sequence: CDR1 MNHEY, CDR2 SMNVEV (reference sequence). The CDR3 totals 14 residues. CDR3 in DNA: TGTGCCAGCAGTCTGGGCAAAGGGGTGAGTGGCTACACCTTC. This gives the protein CASSLGKGVSGYTF.

V usage is TRBV27 and J usage is TRBJ2-1, with TRBD1 matching 7 bases. Trimming cost V 6 bases and J 6 bases; bases outside gene matches: 14. The CDR3 is 16 residues long. Germline CDR1 reads MNHEY; CDR2 reads SMNVEV (reference sequence). As DNA, the CDR3 is TGTGCCAGCAGCTTAGACAGGGTCTTTCAACGCAATGAGCAGTTCTTC. It is translated as CASSLDRVFQRNEQFF.

This rearrangement joins TRBV5-5 to TRBJ2-1, with D perhaps matching TRBD2 (6 bases). The V end was cut by 2 bases, the J end by 5 bases, with 11 bases between. The CDR3 totals 14 residues. Germline loops: CDR1 SGHKS, CDR2 YYEKEE (reference sequence). For the CDR3, the DNA is TGTGCCAGCAGCTTCCGGGACTGGAACAATGAGCAGTTCTTC. Translating it yields CASSFRDWNNEQFF.

The genes are TRBV7-3 and TRBJ1-4; a weak D match, TRBD1 (5 bases). This CDR3 is 20 amino acids long. From germline, CDR1 is SGHTA and CDR2 FQGTGA. The V end lost 1 base, the J end lost 3 bases, and 24 bases lay between the germline ends. The chain's CDR3 is CASSLIWWAGLWPSNEKLFF. For the CDR3, the DNA is TGTGCCAGCAGCTTAATATGGTGGGCAGGGCTTTGGCCTTCTAATGAAAAACTGTTTTTT.

The sample holds one count of this clone. This rearrangement joins TRBV13 to TRBJ2-3, with 11 bases fitting TRBD2. V lost 4 bases to trimming and J lost 4 bases; unmatched junction nucleotides: 4. Germline V gene lookup returns CDR1 PRHDT and CDR2 FYEKMQ (reference sequence). CDR3 length: 15 residues. CDR3 loop: CASSYHSGRADTQYF. The CDR3 DNA reads as TGTGCCAGCAGCTACCATAGCGGGAGGGCAGATACGCAGTATTTT.

This clone was counted between two and nine times. The CDR3 DNA is TGTGCCATTTTACAGGGGGCCTTGGGAAACACCATATATTTT. Translating gives CAILQGALGNTIYF. The V call is TRBV27, the J call TRBJ1-3; TRBD1 agrees at 9 bases. V gave up 10 bases and J gave up 4 bases; unmatched junction bases: 8. There are 14 residues in the CDR3. Germline lookup yields CDR1 MNHEY and CDR2 SMNVEV (reference sequence).

The chain has TRBV4-1 and TRBJ1-1; no clear D. V lost 1 base and J 8 bases, leaving 11 bases between the germline ends. The CDR3 spans 13 residues. Germline assignment: CDR1 MGHRA and CDR2 YSYEKL. CDR3 coding DNA: TGCGCCAGCAGCCAAGTACCCTTCCAGGAAGCTTTCTTT. Encoded protein: CASSQVPFQEAFF.

This sequence joins TRBV5-6 and TRBJ1-1, with no clear D. Trimming removed 4 bases at V and 6 bases at J, with 10 bases between. The CDR3 extends over 12 amino acids. Germline V lookup: CDR1 SGHDT, CDR2 YYEEEE. The CDR3 DNA follows: TGTGCCAGCAGCCACTCCGGGTCTGAAGCTTTCTTT. It codes for CASSHSGSEAFF.

The chain employs TRBV30 and TRBJ2-3; 10 positions match TRBD2. Trimming at V came to 2 bases and at J to 2 bases, leaving 4 bases not matched to a gene. The CDR3 sequence is 15 residues long. Germline CDR1 and CDR2: GTSNPN and SVGIG (reference sequence). The CDR3 loop is CAWSRLAGATDTQYF. The CDR3 DNA follows: TGTGCCTGGAGTCGTCTAGCGGGGGCCACAGATACGCAGTATTTT.

V gene TRBV27 combines with J gene TRBJ2-2; D remains ambiguous. The CDR3 is made up of 12 amino acids. V lost 5 bases and J lost 6, with 7 bases in between. Per germline, CDR1 MNHEY and CDR2 SMNVEV (reference sequence). The CDR3 is CASSPTSGELFF. In nucleotides, the CDR3 is TGTGCCAGCAGTCCCACCTCCGGGGAGCTGTTTTTT.

The CDR3 DNA reads as TGTGCCAGCAGCGTAGAGGTCGGGAGCTCCTACGAGCAGTACTTC. Its protein is CASSVEVGSSYEQYF. The chain employs TRBV9 and TRBJ2-7; TRBD2 is a possible D gene (6 bases). CDR3 size: 15 residues. Germline CDR1 is SGDLS and CDR2 is YYNGEE. Trimming stripped 0 bases from V and 0 bases from J, with 10 bases between.

This clone occurred once. The chain recombines TRBV30 with TRBJ2-7; D is possibly TRBD2 (6 bases). V lost 3 bases to trimming and J lost 3 bases, with 12 bases between them. The CDR3 spans 13 residues. CDR1 and CDR2 from the germline V gene are GTSNPN and SVGIG (reference sequence). The CDR3 reads CAWSGGNLYEQYF. CDR3 nucleotides: TGTGCCTGGAGCGGGGGAAATCTCTACGAGCAGTACTTC.

CDR3 bases: TGTGCCAGCAGCCCCGGGGGAACTGAAGCTTTCTTT. Protein product: CASSPGGTEAFF. The J gene is TRBJ1-1, the V gene TRBV13; tentative D call: TRBD1 (5 bases). This CDR3 has 12 amino acids. V lost 5 bases, J lost 5 bases, and 9 bases lay in between. Germline values: CDR1 PRHDT, CDR2 FYEKMQ (reference sequence). The complete variable domain, with remaining parts taken from reference TRBV13 and TRBJ1-1, reads AAGVIQSPRHLIKEKRETATLKCYPIPRHDTVYWYQQGPGQDPQFLISFYEKMQSDKGSIPDRFSAQQFSDYHSELNMSSLELGDSALYFCASSPGGTEAFFGQGTRLTVV.

The J gene is TRBJ2-7, the V gene TRBV6-1; maybe TRBD1 (6 bases). In germline, CDR1 is MNHNS, CDR2 SASEGT. V dropped 0 bases and J dropped 2 bases, with 17 bases sitting between them. There are 17 residues in the CDR3. CDR3 sequence reads: CASSEAQGPFPPYEQYF. In nucleotides, the CDR3 is TGTGCCAGCAGTGAAGCTCAGGGGCCCTTCCCCCCCTACGAGCAGTACTTC.

J is TRBJ2-7 and V is TRBV4-3, with 7 nucleotides matching TRBD1. Trimming at V came to 0 bases and at J to 1 base, leaving 6 bases not matched to a gene. The CDR3 is made up of 16 amino acids. The germline V gene encodes CDR1 LGHNA and CDR2 YSLEER. The CDR3 bases are TGCGCCAGCAGCCAAGAGACAGGGAGTAGTTCCTACGAGCAGTACTTC. The encoded protein is CASSQETGSSSYEQYF.

This chain joins TRBV2 and TRBJ2-5; D remains unclear. CDR3 length: 16 residues. Trimming took 5 bases from V and 3 from J, leaving 19 bases between them. Germline assignment: CDR1 SNHLY and CDR2 FYNNEI. For the CDR3, the DNA is TGTGCCAGCAGTAACTTTGAGGTCCACCTAGAAGAGACCCAGTACTTC. Amino acid sequence: CASSNFEVHLEETQYF.

The V gene is TRBV30, the J gene TRBJ1-1; D gene uncertain. This CDR3 spans 13 amino acids. CDR1 and CDR2 (germline): GTSNPN, SVGIG (reference sequence). Trimming took off 4 bases at V and 8 bases at J, with 17 bases between the two ends. This chain's CDR3 is CAWTLAGTIEAFF. The CDR3, as DNA: TGTGCCTGGACCTTAGCGGGTACTATAGAAGCTTTCTTT.

The chain is built from TRBV29-1 and TRBJ2-2; D ambiguous. V was pared by 6 bases and J by 5 bases, with 10 bases between. From germline, CDR1 is SQVTM and CDR2 ANQGSEA. The CDR3 contains 12 residues. The DNA for the CDR3 is TGCAGCGTCACACAGAATACCGGGGAGCTGTTTTTT. Translating gives CSVTQNTGELFF.

The V call is TRBV5-3, the J call TRBJ2-1; no firm D call. TRBV5-3 is flagged as an ORF with uncertain function. The ends were cut back, 1 base at V and 2 bases at J, with 10 bases in the middle. CDR3 size: 15 residues. CDR3 coding DNA: TGTGCCAGAAGCTTGCGCCTAGTTCCCTACAATGAGCAGTTCTTC. Amino acids: CARSLRLVPYNEQFF.

V usage is TRBV6-1 and J usage is TRBJ1-5; tentatively, D is TRBD1 (5 bases). The CDR3 totals 16 residues. Between the trimmed V and J ends, which lost 0 bases and 1 base, there was a span of 10 bases. Germline V gives CDR1 MNHNS, CDR2 SASEGT. CDR3 in DNA: TGTGCCAGCAGTGAAGCTTTGGGGGGAAGCAATCAGCCCCAGCATTTT. Encoded protein: CASSEALGGSNQPQHF.

The V call is TRBV18, the J call TRBJ2-7; D is undetermined. V lost 3 bases and J 2 bases, leaving 5 bases between the germline ends. Germline V lookup: CDR1 KGHSH, CDR2 LQKENI. The CDR3 runs to 12 residues. As DNA, the CDR3 is TGTGCCAGCTCACCGGGGACCTACGAGCAGTACTTC. This encodes CASSPGTYEQYF.

The chain has TRBV30 and TRBJ1-2, with 8 bases identical to TRBD1. V was pared by 1 base and J by 3 bases, with 4 bases of the junction left unmatched. CDR3 length: 14 amino acids. Germline V CDR1 and CDR2: GTSNPN, SVGIG (reference sequence). This chain's CDR3 is CAWSEDRVYYGYTF. The CDR3 bases are TGTGCCTGGAGTGAGGACAGGGTGTACTATGGCTACACCTTC.

V is TRBV28 and J is TRBJ2-7; 8 positions match TRBD2. Germline V gene lookup returns CDR1 MDHEN and CDR2 SYDVKM. The CDR3 spans 13 residues. The V gene end was trimmed by 4 bases and the J gene end by 3 bases; junction bases not matched to a gene: 2. The CDR3: CASSSSGGYEQYF. CDR3 bases: TGTGCCAGCAGTTCCAGCGGGGGCTACGAGCAGTACTTC.

The chain links TRBV5-1 to TRBJ2-3; TRBD2 matches 13 bases. V dropped 3 bases and J dropped 6; count of bases not matched to a gene: 4. Germline lookup yields CDR1 SGHRS and CDR2 YFSETQ. There are 15 residues in the CDR3. The CDR3 spells CASSWTSGSLDTQYF. CDR3 DNA: TGCGCCAGCAGCTGGACTAGCGGGAGCCTTGATACGCAGTATTTT. The full variable domain, its missing parts supplied by reference TRBV5-1 and TRBJ2-3, is KAGVTQTPRYLIKTRGQQVTLSCSPISGHRSVSWYQQTPGQGLQFLFEYFSETQRNKGNFPGRFSGRQFSNSRSEMNVSTLELGDSALYLCASSWTSGSLDTQYFGPGTRLTVL.

This chain uses TRBV30 with TRBJ2-7; TRBD1 is a possible D gene (5 bases). The V and J ends lost 0 bases and 5 bases respectively, with 11 bases between them. From germline, CDR1 is GTSNPN and CDR2 SVGIG (reference sequence). The CDR3 consists of 13 residues. CDR3 loop: CAWSVGQGNEQYF. The CDR3 DNA sequence: TGTGCCTGGAGTGTAGGGCAGGGAAACGAGCAGTACTTC.

CDR3 amino acids: CASSQDWEGKSITTTNEKLFF. The DNA of the CDR3 is TGTGCCAGCAGCCAAGATTGGGAGGGAAAGTCCATTACCACAACTAATGAAAAACTGTTTTTT. This chain uses TRBV4-2 with TRBJ1-4; D gene ambiguous. Germline-derived CDR1 and CDR2 are LGHNA and YNFKEQ. Between the trimmed V and J ends, which lost 0 bases and 0 bases, there was a span of 23 bases. CDR3 length equals 21 residues.

The V call is TRBV5-6, the J call TRBJ1-6, with a possible D match to TRBD1 (5 bases). The CDR3 length is 14 residues. V lost 5 bases and J 9 bases, leaving 15 bases between the germline ends. Germline V gene lookup returns CDR1 SGHDT and CDR2 YYEEEE. CDR3 nucleotide sequence: TGTGCCAGCAGTTGGCAGGGCACGGGTTCACCCCTCCACTTT. Translation: CASSWQGTGSPLHF.

This chain connects TRBV4-1 to TRBJ2-7; D possibly corresponds to TRBD1 (5 bases). The CDR3 contains 13 residues. Germline V gene data show CDR1 as MGHRA and CDR2 as YSYEKL. Trimming removed 1 base from V and 6 bases from J, with 10 bases in between. In DNA form, the CDR3 reads TGCGCCAGCAGCCAAGGTGGGGCCAGCGAGCAGTACTTC. It encodes CASSQGGASEQYF.